This is a list of T cell receptor beta chains from one sample in a study of response to subunit inactivated influenza vaccine. Via MiXCR, TCRdb re-called the RT-PCR reads, giving one row per CDR3 protein. The sample holds 150,000 to 200,000 distinct CDR3 sequences, about an eighth seen once. These data were also filed under a second study, of T cells expressing NK-cell markers.

Specimen: CD8+ T cells sorted from PBMCs, collected about 12 days after vaccination. All receptors derive from a man aged 45-65 years who received an inactivated influenza vaccine. CDR3s include the opening cysteine and the closing phenylalanine or tryptophan. The D gene is left open where the match is weak. Clone size is given for some rows only: seen once, a few or many times, or a class if the clone is expanded.

>-|TRBJ2-7|-|TRBV20-1
CSARDPRSILNEQYF
TGCAGTGCCCGGGACCCTCGGAGCATTTTGAACGAGCAGTACTTC
>-|TRBJ2-7|-|TRBV3-1
CASSQGLAPFYEQYF
TGTGCCAGCAGCCAGGGTCTAGCGCCCTTCTACGAGCAGTACTTC
>-|TRBJ2-7|few|TRBV4-1
CASSQEDIISYEQYF
TGCGCCAGCAGCCAAGAGGACATTATCTCCTACGAGCAGTACTTC
>-|TRBJ2-3|many|TRBV5-1
CASSLEEDSSIDTQYF
TGCGCCAGCAGCTTGGAAGAAGACAGTTCAATAGATACGCAGTATTTT
>TRBD2|TRBJ2-1|-|TRBV15
CATSREAGGREQFF
TGTGCCACCAGCAGAGAAGCGGGGGGCCGCGAGCAGTTCTTC
>TRBD1|TRBJ2-5|many|TRBV6-5
CASSYGTGAQETQYF
TGTGCCAGCAGTTACGGGACAGGGGCCCAAGAGACCCAGTACTTC
>-|TRBJ2-7|few|TRBV20-1
CSASYSTGLYEQYF
TGCAGTGCTAGTTATTCGACAGGACTCTACGAGCAGTACTTC
>-|TRBJ2-5|many|TRBV29-1
CSVLLSETQYF
TGCAGCGTCTTGTTGTCAGAGACCCAGTACTTC
>-|TRBJ1-5|-|TRBV6-5
CASSYTIPGREIQPQHF
TGTGCCAGCAGTTACACTATCCCGGGGAGGGAGATTCAGCCCCAGCATTTT
>-|TRBJ2-1|-|TRBV6-1
CASSKPGTLDDNEQFF
TGTGCCAGCAGCAAGCCCGGGACCCTAGACGACAATGAGCAGTTCTTC
>TRBD1|TRBJ2-6|-|TRBV24-1
CAVGGQGGTGANVLTF
TGTGCCGTAGGGGGACAGGGAGGAACGGGGGCCAACGTCCTGACTTTC
>-|TRBJ1-5|-|TRBV12-3/TRBV12-4
CASSLAANQPQHF
TGTGCCAGCAGTTTGGCAGCTAATCAGCCCCAGCATTTT
>TRBD2|TRBJ2-3|-|TRBV7-9
CASSPLQSGGRTDTQYF
TGTGCCAGCAGCCCGCTTCAGAGCGGGGGACGCACAGATACGCAGTATTTT
>TRBD2|TRBJ2-2|few|TRBV28
CASSGASGKKGELFF
TGTGCCAGCAGTGGGGCGAGCGGGAAAAAGGGGGAGCTGTTTTTT
>-|TRBJ2-2|-|TRBV6-2/TRBV6-3
CASSYSSGFTGELFF
TGTGCCAGCAGTTACTCGAGTGGGTTTACCGGGGAGCTGTTTTTT